Detailed here is one T cell receptor (beta chain). The antigen is undetermined. TCRdb keeps only in-frame clones here, not all; method: immunoSEQ multiplex PCR. The repertoire holds 100,000 to 150,000 clones, with roughly nine tenths as singletons. These data originate in a study of T cell responses to AZD1222 COVID-19 vaccine. CDR1 and CDR2 (germline): SEHNR, FQNEAQ (reference sequence). This CDR3 is 16 amino acids long. J gave up 3 bases and V 3 bases, and 10 bases lay outside the gene matches. Broader study findings: Across spike, vaccine-associated CD4 TCRs were found, dominant at 160-218 and 743-854. Reportedly, nearly half of unique spike TCRs recognized epitopes outside B.1.351/B.1.1.7 mutations. Clonal diversity may have been underestimated in mostly white British donors.

This sequence originates from an adult in good health. Sequencing was performed on peripheral blood, taken on day 0 of AZD1222 vaccination. The chain recombines TRBV7-9 with TRBJ1-1, with TRBD1 matching over 7 bases. CDR3 residues: CASSFRGGTFDTEAFF. In nucleotides, the CDR3 is TGTGCCAGCAGCTTCAGGGGGGGTACGTTTGACACTGAAGCTTTCTTT.